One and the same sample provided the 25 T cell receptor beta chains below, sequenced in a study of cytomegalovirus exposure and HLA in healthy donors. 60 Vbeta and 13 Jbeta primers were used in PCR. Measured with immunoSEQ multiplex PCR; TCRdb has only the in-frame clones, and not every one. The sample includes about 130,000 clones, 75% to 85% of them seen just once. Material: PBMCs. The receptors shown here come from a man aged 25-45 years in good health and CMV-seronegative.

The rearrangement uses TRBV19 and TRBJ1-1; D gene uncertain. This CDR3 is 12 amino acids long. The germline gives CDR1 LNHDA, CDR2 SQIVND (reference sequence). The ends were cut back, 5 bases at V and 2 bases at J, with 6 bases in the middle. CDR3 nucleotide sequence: TGTGCCAGTAGTCCGCGAAACACTGAAGCTTTCTTT. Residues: CASSPRNTEAFF.

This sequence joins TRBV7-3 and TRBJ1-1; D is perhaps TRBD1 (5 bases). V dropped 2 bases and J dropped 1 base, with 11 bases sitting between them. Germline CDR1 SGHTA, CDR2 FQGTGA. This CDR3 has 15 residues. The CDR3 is CASSLSLGENTEAFF. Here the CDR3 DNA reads TGTGCCAGCAGCTTATCCTTAGGGGAGAACACTGAAGCTTTCTTT.

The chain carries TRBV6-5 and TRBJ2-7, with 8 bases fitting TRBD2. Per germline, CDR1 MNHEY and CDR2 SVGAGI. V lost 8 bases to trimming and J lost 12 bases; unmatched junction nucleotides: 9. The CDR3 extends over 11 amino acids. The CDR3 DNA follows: TGTGCCAGCCGACACCCGGGGGGGATGTACTTC. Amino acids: CASRHPGGMYF.

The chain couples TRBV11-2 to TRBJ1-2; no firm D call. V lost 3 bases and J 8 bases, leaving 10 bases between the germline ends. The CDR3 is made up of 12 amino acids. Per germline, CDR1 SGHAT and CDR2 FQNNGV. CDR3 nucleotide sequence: TGTGCCAGCAGCTTCGAGGGAAACGGCTACACCTTC. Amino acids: CASSFEGNGYTF.

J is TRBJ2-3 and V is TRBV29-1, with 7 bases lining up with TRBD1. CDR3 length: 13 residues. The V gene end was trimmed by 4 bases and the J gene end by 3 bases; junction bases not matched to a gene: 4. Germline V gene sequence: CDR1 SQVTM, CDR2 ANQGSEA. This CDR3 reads CSVVTGETDTQYF. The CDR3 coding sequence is TGCAGCGTTGTCACAGGGGAGACAGATACGCAGTATTTT.

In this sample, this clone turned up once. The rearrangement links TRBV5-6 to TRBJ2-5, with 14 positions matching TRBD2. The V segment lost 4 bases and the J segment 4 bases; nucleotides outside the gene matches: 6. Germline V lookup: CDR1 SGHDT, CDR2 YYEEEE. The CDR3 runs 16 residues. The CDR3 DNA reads TGTGCCAGCAGCCTCCGACTAGCGGGAGGGCCAGAGACCCAGTACTTC. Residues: CASSLRLAGGPETQYF. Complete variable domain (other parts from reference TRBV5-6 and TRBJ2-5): DAGVTQSPTHLIKTRGQQVTLRCSPKSGHDTVSWYQQALGQGPQFIFQYYEEEERQRGNFPDRFSGHQFPNYSSELNVNALLLGDSALYLCASSLRLAGGPETQYFGPGTRLLVL.

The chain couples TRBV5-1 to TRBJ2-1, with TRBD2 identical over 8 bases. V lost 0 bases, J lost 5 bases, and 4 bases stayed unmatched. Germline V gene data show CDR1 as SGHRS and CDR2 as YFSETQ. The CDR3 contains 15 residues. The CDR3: CASSLVGTRHNEQFF. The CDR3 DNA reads TGCGCCAGCAGCTTGGTAGGGACTAGGCACAATGAGCAGTTCTTC. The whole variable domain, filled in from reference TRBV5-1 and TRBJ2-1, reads KAGVTQTPRYLIKTRGQQVTLSCSPISGHRSVSWYQQTPGQGLQFLFEYFSETQRNKGNFPGRFSGRQFSNSRSEMNVSTLELGDSALYLCASSLVGTRHNEQFFGPGTRLTVL.

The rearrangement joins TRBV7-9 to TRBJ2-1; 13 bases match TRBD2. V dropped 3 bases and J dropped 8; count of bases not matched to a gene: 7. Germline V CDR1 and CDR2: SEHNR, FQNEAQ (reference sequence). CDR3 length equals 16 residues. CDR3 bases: TGTGCCAGCAGCTTGGGACTAGCGGGAATAGGCTATGAGCAGTTCTTC. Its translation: CASSLGLAGIGYEQFF.

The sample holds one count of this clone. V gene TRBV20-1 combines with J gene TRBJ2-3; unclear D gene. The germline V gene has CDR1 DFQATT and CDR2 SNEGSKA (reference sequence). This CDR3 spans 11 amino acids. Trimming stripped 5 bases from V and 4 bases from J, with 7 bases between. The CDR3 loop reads CSAFSSDTQYF. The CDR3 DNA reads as TGCAGTGCTTTCAGTTCAGATACGCAGTATTTT.

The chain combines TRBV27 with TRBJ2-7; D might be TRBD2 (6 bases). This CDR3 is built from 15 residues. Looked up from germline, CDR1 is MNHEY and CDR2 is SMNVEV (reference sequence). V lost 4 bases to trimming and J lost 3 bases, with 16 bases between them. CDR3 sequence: CASSSEGYRSYEQYF. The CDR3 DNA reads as TGTGCCAGCAGTTCGGAGGGCTACAGGAGCTACGAGCAGTACTTC.

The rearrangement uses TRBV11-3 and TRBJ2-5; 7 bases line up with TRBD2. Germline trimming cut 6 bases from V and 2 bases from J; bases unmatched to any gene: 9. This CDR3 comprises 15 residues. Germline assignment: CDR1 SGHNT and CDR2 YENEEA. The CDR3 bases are TGTGCCAGCAGAACCACTAGCGAGATGCAAGAGACCCAGTACTTC. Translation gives CASRTTSEMQETQYF.

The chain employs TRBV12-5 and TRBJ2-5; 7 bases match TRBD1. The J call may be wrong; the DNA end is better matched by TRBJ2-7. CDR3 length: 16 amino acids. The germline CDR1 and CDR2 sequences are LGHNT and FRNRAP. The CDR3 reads CASGLVYAGGSYEQYF. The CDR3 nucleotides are TGTGCTAGTGGTTTGGTTTACGCAGGGGGCTCCTACGAGCAGTACTTC.

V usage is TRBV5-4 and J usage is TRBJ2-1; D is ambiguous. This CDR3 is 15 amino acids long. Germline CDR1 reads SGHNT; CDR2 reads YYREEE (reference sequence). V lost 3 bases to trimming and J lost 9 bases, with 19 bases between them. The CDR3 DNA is TGTGCCAGCAGCTCCCCGGTGGTTCGCGAGAGTGAGCAGTTCTTC. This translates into CASSSPVVRESEQFF.

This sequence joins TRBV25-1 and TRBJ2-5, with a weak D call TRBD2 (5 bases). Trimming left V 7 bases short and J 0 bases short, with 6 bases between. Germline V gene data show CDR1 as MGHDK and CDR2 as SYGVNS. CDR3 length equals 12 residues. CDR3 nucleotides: TGTGCCAGCAACGGGAACCAAGAGACCCAGTACTTC. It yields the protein CASNGNQETQYF. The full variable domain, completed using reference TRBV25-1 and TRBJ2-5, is EADIYQTPRYLVIGTGKKITLECSQTMGHDKMYWYQQDPGMELHLIHYSYGVNSTEKGDLSSESTVSRIRTEHFPLTLESARPSHTSQYLCASNGNQETQYFGPGTRLLVL.

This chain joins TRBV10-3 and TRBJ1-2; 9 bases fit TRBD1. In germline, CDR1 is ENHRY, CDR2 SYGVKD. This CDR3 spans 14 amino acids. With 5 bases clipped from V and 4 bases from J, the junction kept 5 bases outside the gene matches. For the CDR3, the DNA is TGTGCCATCAGTAGTGGACAGGGGTTCTATGGCTACACCTTC. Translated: CAISSGQGFYGYTF.

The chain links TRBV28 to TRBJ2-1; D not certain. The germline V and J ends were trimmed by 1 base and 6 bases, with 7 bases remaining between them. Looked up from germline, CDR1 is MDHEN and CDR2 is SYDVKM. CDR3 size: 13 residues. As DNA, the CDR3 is TGTGCCAGCAGTTTATTAGCAATCAATGAGCAGTTCTTC. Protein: CASSLLAINEQFF.

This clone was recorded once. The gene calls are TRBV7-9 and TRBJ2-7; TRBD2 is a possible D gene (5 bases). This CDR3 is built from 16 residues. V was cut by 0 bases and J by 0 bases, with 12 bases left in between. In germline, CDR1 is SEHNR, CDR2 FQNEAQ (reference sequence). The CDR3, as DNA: TGTGCCAGCAGCTTAGCTGTGGGAGTGAGCTCCTACGAGCAGTACTTC. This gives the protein CASSLAVGVSSYEQYF.

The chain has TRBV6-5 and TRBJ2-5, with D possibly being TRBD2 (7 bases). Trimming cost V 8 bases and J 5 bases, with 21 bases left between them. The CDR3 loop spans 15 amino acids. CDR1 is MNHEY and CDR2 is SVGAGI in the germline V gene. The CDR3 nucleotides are TGTGCCAGCTACGGGGGTTCGGGGGGCTGGGAGACCCAGTACTTC. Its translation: CASYGGSGGWETQYF.

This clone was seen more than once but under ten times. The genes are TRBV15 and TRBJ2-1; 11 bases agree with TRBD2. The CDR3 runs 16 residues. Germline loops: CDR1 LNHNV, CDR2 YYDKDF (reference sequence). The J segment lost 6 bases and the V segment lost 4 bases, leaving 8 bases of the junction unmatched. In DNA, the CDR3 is TGTGCCACCAGCATAAAGGGACTAGCGGACTTCAATGAGCAGTTCTTC. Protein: CATSIKGLADFNEQFF.

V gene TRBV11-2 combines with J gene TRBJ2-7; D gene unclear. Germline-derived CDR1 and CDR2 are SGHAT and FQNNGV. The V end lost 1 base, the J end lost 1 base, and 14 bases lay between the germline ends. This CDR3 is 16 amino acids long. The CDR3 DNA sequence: TGTGCCAGCAGCTTAGCCCCCGCGTTCCCTTCCTACGAGCAGTACTTC. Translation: CASSLAPAFPSYEQYF.

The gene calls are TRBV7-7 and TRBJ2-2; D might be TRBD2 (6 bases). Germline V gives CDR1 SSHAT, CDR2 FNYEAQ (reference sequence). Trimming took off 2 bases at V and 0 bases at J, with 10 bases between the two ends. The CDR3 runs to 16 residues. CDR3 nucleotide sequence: TGTGCCAGCAGCTTAAGCGGGCCACCGAACACCGGGGAGCTGTTTTTT. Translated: CASSLSGPPNTGELFF. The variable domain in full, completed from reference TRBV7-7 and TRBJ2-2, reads GAGVSQSPRYKVTKRGQDVTLRCDPISSHATLYWYQQALGQGPEFLTYFNYEAQPDKSGLPSDRFSAERPEGSISTLTIQRTEQRDSAMYRCASSLSGPPNTGELFFGEGSRLTVL.

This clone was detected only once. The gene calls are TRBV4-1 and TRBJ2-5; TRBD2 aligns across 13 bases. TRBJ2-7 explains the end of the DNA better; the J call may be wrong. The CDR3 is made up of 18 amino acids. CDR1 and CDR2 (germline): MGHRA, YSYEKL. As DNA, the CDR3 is TGCGCCAGCAGCCAGGGGACTAGCGGGGTGGGGGTAACCTACGAGCAGTACTTC. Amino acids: CASSQGTSGVGVTYEQYF.

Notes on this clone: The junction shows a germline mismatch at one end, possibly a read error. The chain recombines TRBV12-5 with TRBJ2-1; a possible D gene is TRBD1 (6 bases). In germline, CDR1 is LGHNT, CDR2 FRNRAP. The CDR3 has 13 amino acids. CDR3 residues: CASGRDTYNEQLF. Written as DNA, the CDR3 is TGTGCTAGTGGAAGGGACACGTACAATGAGCAGCTCTTC.

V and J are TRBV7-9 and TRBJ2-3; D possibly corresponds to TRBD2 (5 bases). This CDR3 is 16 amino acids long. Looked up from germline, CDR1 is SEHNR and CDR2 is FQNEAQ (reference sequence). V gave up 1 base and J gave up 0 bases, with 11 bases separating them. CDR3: CASSLGTLDSTDTQYF. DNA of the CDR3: TGTGCCAGCAGCTTAGGGACTCTGGACAGCACAGATACGCAGTATTTT.

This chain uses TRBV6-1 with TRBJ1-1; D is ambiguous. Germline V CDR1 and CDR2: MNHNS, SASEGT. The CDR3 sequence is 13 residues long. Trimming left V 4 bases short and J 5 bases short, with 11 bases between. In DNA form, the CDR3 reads TGTGCCAGCAGTGTTGAGATTAGTACTGAAGCTTTCTTT. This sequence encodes CASSVEISTEAFF.